These 25 T cell receptor beta chains originate from one sample sequenced in a study of blood T cell repertoires in COVID-19. TCRdb keeps only in-frame clones here, not all; method: immunoSEQ multiplex PCR. The sample consists of fewer than 350,000 clones, 80% to 90% of them appearing once. The sample consisted of peripheral blood. The receptors come from a woman in her twenties or thirties with COVID-19, enrolled during active disease.

The V and J genes are TRBV14 and TRBJ1-1; D might be TRBD1 (6 bases). This CDR3 has 13 amino acids. V was shortened by 4 bases and J by 3 bases, with 9 bases between the two germline ends. Per the germline V gene, CDR1 is SGHDN and CDR2 is FVKESK. The CDR3, as DNA: TGTGCCAGCAGCCGGGACACCTACACTGAAGCTTTCTTT. Translated, it gives CASSRDTYTEAFF.

This clone was detected a few times. The J gene is TRBJ1-1, the V gene TRBV15, with D possibly TRBD1 on 5 matching bases. Trimming shortened V by 5 bases and J by 0 bases, and 10 bases separated the two germline ends. The germline CDR1 and CDR2 sequences are LNHNV and YYDKDF (reference sequence). This CDR3 has 14 amino acids. The CDR3 DNA is TGTGCCACCAGCCCAGGGCCCATGAACACTGAAGCTTTCTTT. This encodes CATSPGPMNTEAFF.

The chain joins TRBV5-1 to TRBJ2-3; 7 bases align to TRBD2. This CDR3 has 14 amino acids. V was pared by 6 bases and J by 0 bases, with 4 bases of the junction left unmatched. CDR1 SGHRS and CDR2 YFSETQ come from the germline V gene. As DNA, the CDR3 is TGCGCCAGCAAGGGAGGGGAAAGCACAGATACGCAGTATTTT. It translates to CASKGGESTDTQYF.

The chain employs TRBV28 and TRBJ1-6; 7 bases match TRBD1. CDR1 and CDR2 (germline): MDHEN, SYDVKM. This CDR3 contains 21 residues. J was trimmed by 0 bases and V by 5 bases; bases with no gene match: 19. CDR3: CASSGQDRAPGSSSYNSPLHF. CDR3 in DNA: TGTGCCAGCAGTGGACAAGACAGGGCGCCCGGATCAAGCTCCTATAATTCACCCCTCCACTTT.

This clone was seen a few times. The chain has TRBV3-1 (or the pseudogene TRBV3-2) and TRBJ1-1, with D unclear. Germline V gives CDR1 LGHDT, CDR2 YNNKEL (reference sequence). V dropped 3 bases and J dropped 2 bases, with 10 bases sitting between them. This CDR3 is built from 14 residues. CDR3 region: CASSQKPLNTEAFF. CDR3 DNA sequence: TGTGCCAGCAGCCAGAAGCCCTTAAACACTGAAGCTTTCTTT.

The chain joins TRBV10-3 to TRBJ1-1; D is undetermined. The CDR3 has 13 residues. CDR1 ENHRY and CDR2 SYGVKD come from the germline V gene. V shed 5 bases and J shed 1 base, with 8 bases lying between them. The CDR3 here is CAISLGANTEAFF. Written as DNA, the CDR3 is TGTGCCATCAGTTTGGGCGCGAACACTGAAGCTTTCTTT.

The chain combines TRBV19 with TRBJ1-2; D is unresolved. V lost 5 bases, J lost 4 bases, and 11 bases lay in between. This CDR3 is 13 amino acids long. CDR1 and CDR2 (germline): LNHDA, SQIVND (reference sequence). In nucleotides, the CDR3 is TGTGCCAGTAGTGCGGCCCAGATCTATGGCTACACCTTC. This encodes CASSAAQIYGYTF.

In its sample, this clone was seen once. The V call is TRBV19, the J call TRBJ2-3; TRBD1 matches 9 bases. CDR1 is LNHDA, CDR2 SQIVND, per germline (reference sequence). The CDR3 length is 16 residues. Germline trimming cut 5 bases from V and 2 bases from J; bases unmatched to any gene: 8. The CDR3 is CASSSQGAFYTDTQYF. CDR3 nucleotides: TGTGCCAGTAGTTCACAGGGGGCCTTTTACACAGATACGCAGTATTTT.

The rearrangement joins TRBV5-1 to TRBJ1-2, with 7 positions matching TRBD1. V was pared by 7 bases and J by 4 bases, with 10 bases of the junction left unmatched. This CDR3 spans 14 amino acids. Germline-derived CDR1 and CDR2 are SGHRS and YFSETQ. The CDR3 region is CASATEGQSYGYTF. For the CDR3, the DNA is TGCGCCAGCGCAACGGAGGGACAGTCCTATGGCTACACCTTC. Combining the CDR3 with reference TRBV5-1 and TRBJ1-2 gives the whole variable domain KAGVTQTPRYLIKTRGQQVTLSCSPISGHRSVSWYQQTPGQGLQFLFEYFSETQRNKGNFPGRFSGRQFSNSRSEMNVSTLELGDSALYLCASATEGQSYGYTFGSGTRLTVV.

This sequence joins TRBV7-8 and TRBJ2-7; TRBD1 agrees at 8 bases. Looked up from germline, CDR1 is SGHVS and CDR2 is FQNEAQ. The CDR3 contains 15 residues. The J segment lost 0 bases and the V segment lost 1 base, leaving 2 bases of the junction unmatched. The CDR3 sequence: CASSLGGTGSYEQYF. The CDR3 region has the DNA TGTGCCAGCAGCTTAGGAGGGACAGGCTCCTACGAGCAGTACTTC.

The rearrangement links TRBV19 to TRBJ2-7; possibly TRBD1 for D (5 bases). The germline V gene encodes CDR1 LNHDA and CDR2 SQIVND (reference sequence). This CDR3 comprises 13 residues. V gave up 8 bases and J gave up 5 bases, with 16 bases separating them. In nucleotides, the CDR3 is TGTGCCAGTCACCCGGGCTTAGGGGACGAGCAGTACTTC. Its translation is CASHPGLGDEQYF.

This chain uses TRBV10-1 with TRBJ1-4, with 9 bases identical to TRBD1. This CDR3 contains 15 residues. J was trimmed by 7 bases and V by 6 bases; bases with no gene match: 9. Germline V gene lookup returns CDR1 WNHNN and CDR2 SYGVQD (reference sequence). CDR3: CASSPTGTGTEKLFF. In nucleotides, the CDR3 is TGCGCCAGCAGCCCGACCGGGACAGGGACTGAAAAACTGTTTTTT.

This clone was observed a single time. This chain uses TRBV10-3 with TRBJ2-3, with 8 bases matching TRBD2. The V and J ends lost 6 bases and 0 bases, in that order; junction bases with no gene match: 8. The CDR3 consists of 16 residues. Germline assignment: CDR1 ENHRY and CDR2 SYGVKD. The CDR3 loop reads CAISASPGGSTDTQYF. The CDR3 bases are TGTGCCATCAGCGCCTCACCGGGGGGGAGCACAGATACGCAGTATTTT.

The chain recombines TRBV18 with TRBJ1-1; the match to TRBD1 covers 7 bases. Germline lookup yields CDR1 KGHSH and CDR2 LQKENI. V lost 1 base, J lost 2 bases, and 7 bases stayed unmatched. The CDR3 has 16 amino acids. The CDR3 region has the DNA TGTGCCAGCTCACCACAGGGGGCAGGGAGTAACACTGAAGCTTTCTTT. This encodes CASSPQGAGSNTEAFF.

The rearrangement joins TRBV18 to TRBJ1-1; D remains unclear. The CDR3 runs to 18 residues. V dropped 4 bases and J dropped 0 bases, with 21 bases sitting between them. Germline V gene lookup returns CDR1 KGHSH and CDR2 LQKENI. The CDR3 sequence: CASSRFLRDGGMNTEAFF. The CDR3 DNA follows: TGTGCCAGCTCACGCTTCCTTCGAGACGGCGGCATGAACACTGAAGCTTTCTTT.

The chain employs TRBV29-1 and TRBJ2-3; D ambiguous. This CDR3 is built from 12 residues. Germline lookup yields CDR1 SQVTM and CDR2 ANQGSEA. Between the trimmed V and J ends, which lost 7 bases and 2 bases, there was a span of 10 bases. The CDR3 loop is CSAQDNTDTQYF. CDR3 nucleotide sequence: TGCAGCGCTCAGGATAACACAGATACGCAGTATTTT.

The chain uses TRBV6-1 and TRBJ2-5, with D uncertain. V lost 2 bases and J 2 bases, leaving 6 bases between the germline ends. The germline gives CDR1 MNHNS, CDR2 SASEGT. CDR3 length equals 13 residues. DNA of the CDR3: TGTGCCAGCAGTGAACAGCGACAAGAGACCCAGTACTTC. Translating it yields CASSEQRQETQYF.

The chain couples TRBV6-5 to TRBJ1-1; tentative D call: TRBD1 (6 bases). The CDR3 has 15 residues. Per germline, CDR1 MNHEY and CDR2 SVGAGI. Trimming left V 5 bases short and J 2 bases short, with 15 bases between. CDR3 bases: TGTGCCAGCAGTCCGATCACGGGGGGCAACACTGAAGCTTTCTTT. This translates into CASSPITGGNTEAFF.

The V and J genes are TRBV11-2 and TRBJ2-2; D is possibly TRBD2 (5 bases). CDR1 SGHAT and CDR2 FQNNGV come from the germline V gene. Trimming pared 1 base from V and 5 bases from J, leaving 14 bases between. This CDR3 is built from 16 residues. The CDR3 region is CASSLAGGLVTGELFF. CDR3 in DNA: TGTGCCAGCAGCTTAGCGGGCGGACTTGTAACCGGGGAGCTGTTTTTT.

The rearrangement links TRBV7-8 to TRBJ2-3; D might be TRBD2 (5 bases). Trimming removed 4 bases at V and 3 bases at J, with 17 bases between. The CDR3 is 16 residues long. The germline gives CDR1 SGHVS, CDR2 FQNEAQ. The CDR3: CASSSTIGEQTDTQYF. The CDR3, as DNA: TGTGCCAGCAGCTCCACAATTGGGGAGCAGACAGATACGCAGTATTTT.

J is TRBJ1-1 and V is TRBV2, with TRBD1 identical over 10 bases. The ends lost 11 bases at V and 0 bases at J; junction bases unmatched: 6. Germline V lookup: CDR1 SNHLY, CDR2 FYNNEI. The CDR3 length is 14 residues. The CDR3 DNA is TGTGCCGCGGGGACAGGGGTTATGAACACTGAAGCTTTCTTT. The encoded protein is CAAGTGVMNTEAFF.

This clone appeared a few times. CDR3 DNA sequence: TGCGCCAGCAGCTCCGATACAGCTTGGTACGAGCAGTACTTC. Translation: CASSSDTAWYEQYF. This sequence joins TRBV5-1 and TRBJ2-7; D call uncertain. Per germline, CDR1 SGHRS and CDR2 YFSETQ. The CDR3 has 14 residues. Between the trimmed V and J ends, which lost 3 bases and 4 bases, there was a span of 14 bases.

The chain combines TRBV18 with TRBJ2-5; TRBD2 matches at 12 bases. The junction had 1 base not matched to a gene; V was cut back by 1 base and J by 1 base. The germline CDR1 and CDR2 sequences are KGHSH and LQKENI. The CDR3 length is 16 residues. The CDR3 loop is CASSPQLAGGQETQYF. The CDR3 nucleotides are TGTGCCAGCTCACCACAACTAGCGGGGGGCCAAGAGACCCAGTACTTC.

The chain employs TRBV28 and TRBJ1-1; no reliable D call. Germline assignment: CDR1 MDHEN and CDR2 SYDVKM. This CDR3 spans 16 amino acids. V lost 5 bases, J lost 1 base, and 17 bases lay in between. This chain's CDR3 is CASSPFPRRRNTEAFF. CDR3 nucleotides: TGTGCCAGCAGTCCCTTTCCGAGGAGGAGGAACACTGAAGCTTTCTTT.

The CDR3 DNA sequence: TGTGCCAGCAGTTCAGGGAATAATGAAAAACTGTTTTTT. Amino acids: CASSSGNNEKLFF. The rearrangement joins TRBV6-5 to TRBJ1-4; possibly TRBD1 for D (5 bases). Trimming cost V 4 bases and J 4 bases, with 7 bases left between them. The CDR3 consists of 13 residues. Germline lookup yields CDR1 MNHEY and CDR2 SVGAGI.